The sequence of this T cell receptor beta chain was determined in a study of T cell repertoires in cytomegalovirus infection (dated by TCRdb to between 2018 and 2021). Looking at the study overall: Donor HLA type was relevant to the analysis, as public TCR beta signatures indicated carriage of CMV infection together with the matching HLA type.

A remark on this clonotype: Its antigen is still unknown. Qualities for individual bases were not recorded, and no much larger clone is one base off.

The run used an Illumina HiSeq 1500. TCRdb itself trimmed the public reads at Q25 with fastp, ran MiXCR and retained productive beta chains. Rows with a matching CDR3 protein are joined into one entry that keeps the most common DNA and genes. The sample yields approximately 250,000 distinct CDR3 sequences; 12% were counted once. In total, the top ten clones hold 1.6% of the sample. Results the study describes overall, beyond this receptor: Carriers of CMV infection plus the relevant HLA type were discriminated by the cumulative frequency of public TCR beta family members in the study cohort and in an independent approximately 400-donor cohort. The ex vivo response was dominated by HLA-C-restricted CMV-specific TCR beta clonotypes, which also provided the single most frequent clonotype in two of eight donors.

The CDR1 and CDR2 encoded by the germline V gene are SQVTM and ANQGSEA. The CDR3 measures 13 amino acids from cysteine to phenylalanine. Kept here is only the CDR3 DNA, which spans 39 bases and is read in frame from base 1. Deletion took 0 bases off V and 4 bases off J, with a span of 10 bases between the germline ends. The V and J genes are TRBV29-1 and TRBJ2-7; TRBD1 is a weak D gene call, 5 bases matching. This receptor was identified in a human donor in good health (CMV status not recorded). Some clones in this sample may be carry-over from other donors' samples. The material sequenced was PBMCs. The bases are TGCAGCGTTGAAGAAGGAAAGGGGTACGAGCAGTACTTC. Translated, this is CSVEEGKGYEQYF.